A single sample gave rise to the 20 T cell receptor beta chains below, sequenced in a study of tumour-infiltrating T cells in Burkitt lymphoma. Profiling relied on immunoSEQ multiplex PCR, and the TCRdb table lists in-frame clones only, not all of them. The sample has some 2,100 clones, approximately 16% seen once. Sequencing was performed on tumor tissue from a relapse. The origin of the receptors is a human donor with relapsed Burkitt lymphoma.

This clone occurred a few times. The chain combines TRBV4-1 with TRBJ2-7; 10 bases are shared with TRBD1. V gave up 4 bases and J gave up 2 bases; unmatched junction bases: 8. The CDR3 covers 16 residues. Per the germline V gene, CDR1 is MGHRA and CDR2 is YSYEKL. CDR3 protein: CASSPIRGQGAYEQYF. CDR3 sequence (DNA): TGCGCCAGCAGCCCTATACGCGGACAGGGGGCCTACGAGCAGTACTTC.

The chain couples TRBV28 to TRBJ2-7, with 10 positions matching TRBD1. This CDR3 has 15 residues. Losses at the gene ends were 5 bases for V and 4 bases for J; bases not matched to a gene: 8. Germline-derived CDR1 and CDR2 are MDHEN and SYDVKM. This CDR3 is CASSPGDRGVYEQYF. The CDR3 nucleotides are TGTGCCAGCAGTCCAGGGGACAGGGGTGTGTACGAGCAGTACTTC.

The chain is built from TRBV27 and TRBJ2-6; TRBD2 agrees at 7 bases. V lost 5 bases to trimming and J lost 0 bases; unmatched junction nucleotides: 7. Germline CDR1 is MNHEY and CDR2 is SMNVEV (reference sequence). The CDR3 sequence is 17 residues long. This CDR3 is CASSPTAGRSGANVLTF. DNA for the CDR3: TGTGCCAGCAGTCCTACAGCGGGGCGCTCTGGGGCCAACGTCCTGACTTTC.

This clone was seen a few times. The rearrangement joins TRBV28 to TRBJ2-5; 10 bases agree with TRBD1. The CDR3 sequence is 16 residues long. V was clipped by 6 bases and J by 3 bases; unmatched bases: 10. Germline V gene lookup returns CDR1 MDHEN and CDR2 SYDVKM. Here the CDR3 reads CASRQETGGLEETQYF. The CDR3 coding sequence is TGTGCCAGCAGGCAAGAGACAGGGGGCTTGGAAGAGACCCAGTACTTC.

This clone was counted between two and nine times. The chain links TRBV5-5 to TRBJ2-7, with D maybe TRBD1 (5 bases). This CDR3 has 13 residues. The germline V gene has CDR1 SGHKS and CDR2 YYEKEE (reference sequence). Trimming pared 6 bases from V and 2 bases from J, leaving 12 bases between. The CDR3 region has the DNA TGTGCCAGCACCGGAGTGGGGCCCTACGAGCAGTACTTC. It is translated as CASTGVGPYEQYF.

The V gene is TRBV5-1, the J gene TRBJ2-3, with a tentative D call TRBD1 (6 bases). Between the trimmed V and J ends, which lost 0 bases and 5 bases, there was a span of 10 bases. The germline V gene has CDR1 SGHRS and CDR2 YFSETQ. The length of the CDR3 is 14 residues. The CDR3 nucleotides are TGCGCCAGCAGCTTGGAAGGCAGGGGAGATACGCAGTATTTT. This gives the protein CASSLEGRGDTQYF. The variable domain in full, with the rest retrieved from reference TRBV5-1 and TRBJ2-3, is KAGVTQTPRYLIKTRGQQVTLSCSPISGHRSVSWYQQTPGQGLQFLFEYFSETQRNKGNFPGRFSGRQFSNSRSEMNVSTLELGDSALYLCASSLEGRGDTQYFGPGTRLTVL.

In this sample, this clone turned up a few times. This chain joins TRBV5-1 and TRBJ2-7; D possibly corresponds to TRBD1 (6 bases). Looked up from germline, CDR1 is SGHRS and CDR2 is YFSETQ. The CDR3 is 13 amino acids. V was trimmed by 2 bases and J by 4 bases, leaving 10 bases between them. The CDR3 nucleotides are TGCGCCAGCAGCTTAAACAGGGAGTACGAGCAGTACTTC. It specifies CASSLNREYEQYF.

This chain connects TRBV5-1 to TRBJ2-2, with 8 positions matching TRBD1. The CDR3 is 17 residues long. Germline trimming cut 5 bases from V and 1 base from J; bases unmatched to any gene: 10. From germline, CDR1 is SGHRS and CDR2 YFSETQ. As DNA, the CDR3 is TGCGCCAGCAGGTCTAGACCGGGACAGGTGAACACCGGGGAGCTGTTTTTT. This gives the protein CASRSRPGQVNTGELFF.

The genes are TRBV11-2 and TRBJ2-6; a possible D gene is TRBD2 (6 bases). The CDR3 runs 17 residues. CDR1 SGHAT and CDR2 FQNNGV come from the germline V gene. V was trimmed by 2 bases and J by 2 bases, leaving 13 bases between them. DNA of the CDR3: TGTGCCAGCAGCTTATTCGGCTGGGGGGCTGGGGCCAACGTCCTGACTTTC. Amino acids: CASSLFGWGAGANVLTF.

The chain carries TRBV5-4 and TRBJ2-5; 13 bases line up with TRBD2. The length of the CDR3 is 17 residues. V gave up 4 bases and J gave up 4 bases; unmatched junction bases: 10. The germline V gene has CDR1 SGHNT and CDR2 YYREEE (reference sequence). CDR3: CASSPSIRLAGGETQYF. The CDR3 DNA sequence: TGTGCCAGCAGCCCCTCTATTCGACTAGCGGGGGGAGAGACCCAGTACTTC.

This clone was detected a few times. V gene TRBV2 combines with J gene TRBJ1-2, with D possibly matching TRBD1 (6 bases). V shed 4 bases and J shed 5 bases, with 11 bases lying between them. The length of the CDR3 is 13 residues. Germline CDR1 and CDR2: SNHLY and FYNNEI. DNA for the CDR3: TGTGCCAGCAGTGTTGGGGGCGTATATGGCTACACCTTC. Protein sequence: CASSVGGVYGYTF.

This clone was counted only a few times. The CDR3 region is CASSFRRGHEQFF. The DNA for the CDR3 is TGTGCCAGCAGCTTCCGCAGGGGACATGAGCAGTTCTTC. The V and J genes are TRBV7-2 and TRBJ2-1, with a possible D match to TRBD1 (6 bases). The ends were cut back, 3 bases at V and 8 bases at J, with 11 bases in the middle. Germline CDR1 and CDR2: SGHTA and FQGNSA. The CDR3 covers 13 residues.

The chain joins TRBV18 to TRBJ2-1; D not certain. Trimming removed 5 bases at V and 5 bases at J, with 4 bases between. This CDR3 has 11 residues. Germline V gives CDR1 KGHSH, CDR2 LQKENI. The CDR3 loop reads CASSLNNEQFF. The CDR3 DNA reads TGTGCCAGCTCATTAAACAATGAGCAGTTCTTC.

The sample holds a few counts of this clone. The chain employs TRBV4-2 and TRBJ1-2; TRBD1 matches at 11 bases. Losses at the gene ends were 5 bases for V and 7 bases for J; bases not matched to a gene: 12. CDR1 and CDR2 (germline): LGHNA, YNFKEQ. The CDR3 has 16 amino acids. The CDR3 is CASSSRTGGNSGGYTF. Written as DNA, the CDR3 is TGTGCCAGCAGCTCCAGGACAGGGGGCAATTCGGGTGGCTACACCTTC.

A few counts support this clone. J is TRBJ1-5 and V is TRBV5-1; D call uncertain. The CDR3 runs 13 residues. Deletions cut 0 bases from V and 4 bases from J, with 5 bases between. CDR1 and CDR2 from the germline V gene are SGHRS and YFSETQ. This CDR3 reads CASSLALNQPQHF. DNA of the CDR3: TGCGCCAGCAGCTTGGCCTTGAATCAGCCCCAGCATTTT.

The chain couples TRBV27 to TRBJ1-1; D gene ambiguous. In germline, CDR1 is MNHEY, CDR2 SMNVEV (reference sequence). The V end lost 8 bases, the J end lost 4 bases, and 14 bases lay between the germline ends. CDR3 length: 13 residues. CDR3 region: CASRFSESTEAFF. In DNA form, the CDR3 reads TGTGCCAGCCGCTTTTCGGAGAGCACTGAAGCTTTCTTT.

This clone was found a few times. V and J are TRBV7-6 and TRBJ1-1; tentatively, D is TRBD1 (6 bases). CDR1 and CDR2 from the germline V gene are SGHVS and FNYEAQ. Deletions cut 5 bases from V and 5 bases from J, with 12 bases between. The CDR3 is 13 amino acids. The CDR3 bases are TGTGCCAGCAGCCTGGAGGGGGGGACTGAAGCTTTCTTT. This codes for CASSLEGGTEAFF.

This chain joins TRBV4-1 and TRBJ1-2; D gene uncertain. The CDR3 runs 13 residues. V lost 4 bases and J lost 2, with 8 bases in between. Germline assignment: CDR1 MGHRA and CDR2 YSYEKL. CDR3 coding DNA: TGCGCCAGCAGCCCCGGACTCAACTATGGCTACACCTTC. Its translation is CASSPGLNYGYTF.

Points on this clone: The junction shows a germline mismatch at one end, possibly a read error. The genes are TRBV7-7 and TRBJ2-2; no definite D call. The CDR3 totals 16 residues. Looked up from germline, CDR1 is SSHAT and CDR2 is FNYEAQ (reference sequence). CDR3 sequence: CASSDLSGRTTGELFF. The DNA of the CDR3 is TGTGCTAGCAGCGATCTTTCGGGCAGGACCACCGGGGAGCTGTTTTTT.

By share, this clone ranks as large. The chain uses TRBV11-2 and TRBJ2-7; D is ambiguous. The CDR3 contains 11 residues. The V end was cut by 3 bases, the J end by 6 bases, with 6 bases between. Germline CDR1 SGHAT, CDR2 FQNNGV. CDR3 sequence reads: CASSFLGEQYF. Written as DNA, the CDR3 is TGTGCCAGCAGCTTCCTCGGCGAGCAGTACTTC.